The T cell receptor beta chain under discussion was sequenced for a study of blood T cell repertoires in COVID-19. Libraries were prepared by immunoSEQ multiplex PCR; TCRdb keeps only in-frame clonotypes and omits some of them. In the table there are roughly 100,000 clones, approximately 81% of which are singletons. The junction had 3 bases not matched to a gene; V was cut back by 0 bases and J by 5 bases. The V gene's germline CDR1 is SGHDN and CDR2 FVKESK. There are 16 residues in the CDR3. This chain joins TRBV14 and TRBJ2-1; 11 bases are a match to TRBD2. The TCR was taken from a woman in her seventies with active or convalescent COVID-19. The sequencing sample was made of peripheral blood. CDR3 residues: CASSQEVLAGDNEQFF. Here the CDR3 DNA reads TGTGCCAGCAGCCAAGAGGTACTAGCGGGGGACAATGAGCAGTTCTTC.